These 25 T cell receptor beta chains share one sample of origin, sequenced in a study of T cell repertoires in cytomegalovirus infection. These receptors lack a known antigen. TCRdb reanalysed the reads using MiXCR and keeps one entry per CDR3 protein. The sample records 750,000 to 950,000 distinct CDR3 sequences, 25% to 35% being singletons. The sample here was cultured CD8+ T cells from PBMCs, taken from culture after CMV antigen stimulation. Source of these receptors: a human donor in good health (CMV status not recorded). Some clones in this sample may be carry-over from other donors' samples.

This clonotype came up a few times. This chain links TRBV6-5 with TRBJ1-2; D call uncertain. With 5 bases removed from V and 8 bases from J, the gap between germline ends came to 15 bases. The CDR3 is 13 residues long. Germline CDR1 MNHEY, CDR2 SVGAGI. The CDR3 sequence: CASSASTGAGYTF. DNA for the CDR3: TGTGCCAGCAGTGCTTCGACTGGAGCGGGCTACACCTTC.

This clonotype was detected only a few times. The CDR3 protein is CASSLGGEAGELFF. The CDR3 region has the DNA TGTGCCAGCAGCTTAGGGGGGGAAGCCGGGGAGCTGTTTTTT. The chain is built from TRBV7-2 and TRBJ2-2, with D possibly TRBD2 on 6 matching bases. Germline CDR1 reads SGHTA; CDR2 reads FQGNSA. The V and J ends lost 1 base and 6 bases respectively, with 9 bases between them. This CDR3 has 14 residues.

This clonotype has just a few counts. The chain joins TRBV18 to TRBJ1-4, with 8 bases lining up with TRBD1. Germline CDR1 reads KGHSH; CDR2 reads LQKENI. The CDR3 sequence is 17 residues long. V lost 3 bases to trimming and J lost 6 bases; unmatched junction nucleotides: 12. CDR3 sequence: CASSPPPTGALDEKLFF. Written as DNA, the CDR3 is TGTGCCAGCTCACCCCCCCCGACAGGGGCCCTAGATGAAAAACTGTTTTTT.

The V call is TRBV6-5, the J call TRBJ1-2; D perhaps matches TRBD1 (6 bases). Germline CDR1 and CDR2: MNHEY and SVGAGI. Between the trimmed V and J ends, which lost 6 bases and 8 bases, there was a span of 22 bases. CDR3 length equals 15 residues. CDR3 nucleotides: TGTGCCAGCAGGTCCCGGGGGGCCTTGTATGAAGGCTACACCTTC. Protein sequence: CASRSRGALYEGYTF.

The chain carries TRBV6-1 and TRBJ1-5, with TRBD1 as a possible D gene (6 bases). The CDR3 loop spans 15 amino acids. Trimming took off 0 bases at V and 6 bases at J, with 12 bases between the two ends. Germline loops: CDR1 MNHNS, CDR2 SASEGT. The CDR3 nucleotides are TGTGCCAGCAGTGAAGCAAGGACAGCTGTTCAGCCCCAGCATTTT. Its translation: CASSEARTAVQPQHF.

This clonotype was seen only a few times. This chain links TRBV27 with TRBJ2-5; tentative D call: TRBD2 (5 bases). The CDR3 extends over 16 amino acids. The ends were cut back, 5 bases at V and 3 bases at J, with 19 bases in the middle. The germline CDR1 and CDR2 sequences are MNHEY and SMNVEV (reference sequence). The CDR3 bases are TGTGCCAGCAGTACCACGCGACAAGGACTCGAAGAGACCCAGTACTTC. It yields the protein CASSTTRQGLEETQYF.

This clonotype has a handful of counts. J is TRBJ2-7 and V is TRBV11-2; D is possibly TRBD2 (6 bases). Germline V lookup: CDR1 SGHAT, CDR2 FQNNGV. Trimming removed 5 bases from V and 6 bases from J, with 26 bases in between. The CDR3 runs to 17 residues. The CDR3 nucleotides are TGTGCCAGCAGCAAACTGGGACTCCTGGGTGATGGTAGCGAGCAGTACTTC. Translating it yields CASSKLGLLGDGSEQYF.

Only a few counts were recorded for this clonotype. This sequence joins TRBV6-6 and TRBJ1-1; the match to TRBD1 covers 9 bases. CDR1 and CDR2 from the germline V gene are MNHNY and SVGAGI (reference sequence). J lost 11 bases, V lost 2 bases, and 12 bases had no gene match. The CDR3 covers 15 residues. CDR3 in amino acids: CASSYGSGTGSNAFF. In DNA, the CDR3 is TGTGCCAGCAGTTACGGATCCGGGACAGGGTCTAACGCTTTCTTT.

The rearrangement links TRBV2 to TRBJ1-4; D is ambiguous. V dropped 8 bases and J dropped 1 base, with 20 bases sitting between them. Germline-derived CDR1 and CDR2 are SNHLY and FYNNEI. The CDR3 has 17 residues. CDR3 DNA: TGTGCCAGCCTCTTCGGACGGATAGGAGGAACTAATGAAAAACTGTTTTTT. Translation gives CASLFGRIGGTNEKLFF.

The chain has TRBV27 and TRBJ2-6; the D gene is possibly TRBD1 (5 bases). The ends were cut back, 2 bases at V and 0 bases at J, with 8 bases in the middle. Looked up from germline, CDR1 is MNHEY and CDR2 is SMNVEV (reference sequence). CDR3 length: 16 amino acids. The CDR3 loop is CASSLPDSSGANVLTF. As DNA, the CDR3 is TGTGCCAGCAGTTTACCCGACAGCTCTGGGGCCAACGTCCTGACTTTC.

There are a few counts of this clonotype. V is TRBV6-5 and J is TRBJ2-2; D may be TRBD1 (6 bases). The CDR3 totals 16 residues. Germline-derived CDR1 and CDR2 are MNHEY and SVGAGI. Trimming shortened V by 6 bases and J by 0 bases, and 14 bases separated the two germline ends. The DNA for the CDR3 is TGTGCCAGCAGCTATGGGACACCTTCGAACACCGGGGAGCTGTTTTTT. This codes for CASSYGTPSNTGELFF.

The chain carries TRBV4-1 and TRBJ2-5; no reliable D call. CDR3 size: 13 residues. Germline V gives CDR1 MGHRA, CDR2 YSYEKL. With 3 bases removed from V and 4 bases from J, the gap between germline ends came to 9 bases. Written as DNA, the CDR3 is TGCGCCAGCAGCCAGGGCCTCTCAGAGACCCAGTACTTC. This encodes CASSQGLSETQYF.

The DNA of the CDR3 is TGTGCCAGCAGCTTTGTCCCGAACGACCCTTTTCTTGAAGCTTTCTTT. The encoded protein is CASSFVPNDPFLEAFF. The genes are TRBV7-8 and TRBJ1-1; D gene ambiguous. Germline CDR1 reads SGHVS; CDR2 reads FQNEAQ. The CDR3 runs to 16 residues. V gave up 3 bases and J gave up 7 bases, with 21 bases separating them.

In its sample, this clonotype was seen a few times. The rearrangement links TRBV27 to TRBJ2-3, with 11 bases matching TRBD2. Germline lookup yields CDR1 MNHEY and CDR2 SMNVEV (reference sequence). Trimming took 4 bases from V and 0 from J; bases not matched to a gene: 12. This CDR3 comprises 19 residues. The CDR3 protein is CASSSAILTSGVSTDTQYF. The CDR3 region has the DNA TGTGCCAGCAGTTCCGCAATTTTGACTAGCGGGGTTAGCACAGATACGCAGTATTTT.

This sequence joins TRBV5-5 and TRBJ1-1; D gene uncertain. The CDR3 covers 16 residues. The ends were cut back, 1 base at V and 0 bases at J, with 13 bases in the middle. Looked up from germline, CDR1 is SGHKS and CDR2 is YYEKEE (reference sequence). The CDR3 region is CASSLRSTPMNTEAFF. In DNA form, the CDR3 reads TGTGCCAGCAGCTTGAGAAGTACACCCATGAACACTGAAGCTTTCTTT.

This clonotype turned up a few times. This chain connects TRBV7-4 to TRBJ1-1; D possibly corresponds to TRBD1 (6 bases). With 6 bases removed from V and 4 bases from J, the gap between germline ends came to 12 bases. CDR1 is SGHVT, CDR2 SQSDAQ, per germline. This CDR3 spans 13 amino acids. The DNA of the CDR3 is TGTGCCAGCAGAATGGGGGCCGGCACTGAAGCTTTCTTT. It translates to CASRMGAGTEAFF.

Only a few counts were recorded for this clonotype. The V gene is TRBV7-6, the J gene TRBJ2-1; D might be TRBD1 or TRBD2, each matching 6 bases. V was trimmed by 5 bases and J by 4 bases, leaving 18 bases between them. The germline V gene has CDR1 SGHVS and CDR2 FNYEAQ. This CDR3 comprises 16 residues. The CDR3 DNA reads as TGTGCCAGCAGCCATGTAGGAGGGGGGATGTACAATGAGCAGTTCTTC. This encodes CASSHVGGGMYNEQFF.

This clonotype was observed a few times. The chain recombines TRBV5-6 with TRBJ2-1; D is unclear. V lost 7 bases and J lost 3, with 14 bases in between. Looked up from germline, CDR1 is SGHDT and CDR2 is YYEEEE. The CDR3 extends over 14 amino acids. The CDR3 sequence is CASLKGGSYNEQFF. The CDR3 DNA reads TGTGCCAGCCTCAAGGGTGGCAGCTACAATGAGCAGTTCTTC.

This chain uses TRBV29-1 with TRBJ1-2, with D hard to call. The V end was cut by 2 bases, the J end by 2 bases, with 24 bases between. The CDR3 consists of 18 residues. Germline V gives CDR1 SQVTM, CDR2 ANQGSEA. For the CDR3, the DNA is TGCAGCGTTGAAAGTCGGTTGGTAGGAGGGAATCCCAACTATGGCTACACCTTC. It codes for CSVESRLVGGNPNYGYTF.

This clonotype was detected only a few times. The gene calls are TRBV7-8 and TRBJ1-1; D uncertain. Deletions cut 5 bases from V and 5 bases from J, with 9 bases between. This CDR3 has 12 amino acids. Germline V CDR1 and CDR2: SGHVS, FQNEAQ. CDR3 nucleotides: TGTGCCAGCAGCACAGACCGGACTGAAGCTTTCTTT. Residues: CASSTDRTEAFF.

This chain joins TRBV15 and TRBJ1-5; no firm D call. The CDR3 totals 15 residues. Trimming took off 5 bases at V and 5 bases at J, with 16 bases between the two ends. Germline assignment: CDR1 LNHNV and CDR2 YYDKDF (reference sequence). The CDR3 loop reads CATSPDIGSYQPQHF. In DNA form, the CDR3 reads TGTGCCACCAGCCCAGACATAGGGAGCTATCAGCCCCAGCATTTT. Filled out from reference TRBV15 and TRBJ1-5, the complete variable domain reads DAMVIQNPRYQVTQFGKPVTLSCSQTLNHNVMYWYQQKSSQAPKLLFHYYDKDFNNEADTPDNFQSRRPNTSFCFLDIRSPGLGDTAMYLCATSPDIGSYQPQHFGDGTRLSIL.

This clonotype was observed many times. This chain links TRBV6-1 with TRBJ2-7; no reliable D call. This CDR3 contains 14 residues. CDR1 is MNHNS, CDR2 SASEGT, per germline. V gave up 2 bases and J gave up 2 bases, with 10 bases separating them. The CDR3 loop reads CASSELDEAYEQYV. The CDR3 nucleotides are TGTGCCAGCAGTGAATTGGACGAAGCCTACGAGCAGTACGTC.

This clonotype came up many times. The chain combines TRBV7-9 with TRBJ1-2; D ambiguous. Trimming left V 1 base short and J 0 bases short, with 9 bases between. The CDR3 consists of 15 residues. Germline-derived CDR1 and CDR2 are SEHNR and FQNEAQ (reference sequence). Here the CDR3 DNA reads TGTGCCAGCAGCTTAGGCGAGACGTCTAACTATGGCTACACCTTC. Protein: CASSLGETSNYGYTF. The variable domain in full, completed from reference TRBV7-9 and TRBJ1-2, reads DTGVSQNPRHKITKRGQNVTFRCDPISEHNRLYWYRQTLGQGPEFLTYFQNEAQLEKSRLLSDRFSAERPKGSFSTLEIQRTEQGDSAMYLCASSLGETSNYGYTFGSGTRLTVV.

This clonotype was counted between two and nine times. V is TRBV20-1 and J is TRBJ1-6, with D hard to call. The CDR3 totals 15 residues. V was cut by 1 base and J by 7 bases, with 14 bases left in between. Per the germline V gene, CDR1 is DFQATT and CDR2 is SNEGSKA (reference sequence). The CDR3 sequence: CSARGREGTNSPLHF. In DNA form, the CDR3 reads TGCAGTGCTAGAGGCCGGGAGGGAACAAATTCACCCCTCCACTTT.

This clonotype was detected a few times. The chain combines TRBV28 with TRBJ1-1; D gene ambiguous. V lost 3 bases, J lost 0 bases, and 14 bases lay in between. The CDR3 is 16 amino acids. Germline V CDR1 and CDR2: MDHEN, SYDVKM. The CDR3 is CASSLAPERMNTEAFF. The CDR3 DNA reads as TGTGCCAGCAGTTTGGCCCCGGAGAGAATGAACACTGAAGCTTTCTTT.